Listed below are T cell receptor beta chains from one sample, sequenced in a study of regulatory dendritic cells for organ transplantation. Sequencing used immunoSEQ multiplex PCR; TCRdb keeps in-frame clones, though not all of them. This repertoire shows 25,000 to 30,000 clones, roughly 85% found once; its top ten account for less than 0.11%. Sequenced material: naive CD4+ T cells from blood. All receptors derive from a human donor in good health. Both conserved end residues are part of each CDR3. The D gene is left open where the match is weak. A clone size is listed for some rows: how often the clone was seen (once, few, many), or a class if it is expanded.

D gene: -
CDR3 length: 15
clone size: -
J gene: TRBJ2-2
V gene: TRBV13
CDR3 DNA: TGTGCCAGCAGCTCCGGGACAACGAACACCGGGGAGCTGTTTTTT
CDR3 protein: CASSSGTTNTGELFF

D gene: -
CDR3 length: 14
clone size: -
J gene: TRBJ1-2
V gene: TRBV4-1
CDR3 DNA: TGCGCCAGCAGGGCCGGGACTCCGGGGGGGGGCTACACCTTC
CDR3 protein: CASRAGTPGGGYTF

D gene: -
CDR3 length: 14
clone size: once
J gene: TRBJ1-2
V gene: TRBV2
CDR3 DNA: TGTGCCAGCAGTGTAACAGGGCTTTACTATGGCTACACCTTC
CDR3 protein: CASSVTGLYYGYTF

D gene: -
CDR3 length: 13
clone size: -
J gene: TRBJ1-5
V gene: TRBV10-1
CDR3 DNA: TGCGCCGTTAGTTTGTTGGGCAATCAGCCCCAGCATTTT
CDR3 protein: CAVSLLGNQPQHF

D gene: TRBD1
CDR3 length: 13
clone size: few
J gene: TRBJ2-7
V gene: TRBV5-4
CDR3 DNA: TGTGCCAGCAGCTGGACAGGGAGCGACGAGCAGTACTTC
CDR3 protein: CASSWTGSDEQYF

D gene: TRBD1
CDR3 length: 14
clone size: -
J gene: TRBJ2-7
V gene: TRBV5-4
CDR3 DNA: TGTGCCAGCAGCTTGCGACAGGGGATCTACGAGCAGTACTTC
CDR3 protein: CASSLRQGIYEQYF

D gene: -
CDR3 length: 16
clone size: -
J gene: TRBJ2-3
V gene: TRBV5-1
CDR3 DNA: TGCGCCAGCAGCTTGGCCGGAACAGGGTTGACAGATACGCAGTATTTT
CDR3 protein: CASSLAGTGLTDTQYF

D gene: TRBD1
CDR3 length: 12
clone size: few
J gene: TRBJ1-2
V gene: TRBV9
CDR3 DNA: TGTGCCAGCAGGCAGGGGGAGTGGGGCTACACCTTC
CDR3 protein: CASRQGEWGYTF

D gene: TRBD1
CDR3 length: 14
clone size: -
J gene: TRBJ2-7
V gene: TRBV6-1
CDR3 DNA: TGTGCCAGCAGTGACCAGGGGGCGGTAAACGAGCAGTACTTC
CDR3 protein: CASSDQGAVNEQYF

D gene: TRBD2
CDR3 length: 14
clone size: -
J gene: TRBJ2-5
V gene: TRBV5-1
CDR3 DNA: TGCGCCAGCAGCTTGAGCGCGGGAGAAGAGACCCAGTACTTC
CDR3 protein: CASSLSAGEETQYF

D gene: -
CDR3 length: 12
clone size: -
J gene: TRBJ2-7
V gene: TRBV27
CDR3 DNA: TGTGCCAGCAGTTCCCCTAACCCCGAGCAGTACTTC
CDR3 protein: CASSSPNPEQYF

D gene: -
CDR3 length: 14
clone size: few
J gene: TRBJ1-5
V gene: TRBV19
CDR3 DNA: TGTGCCAGTAGTCCGCGGGTTGGCAATCAGCCCCAGCATTTT
CDR3 protein: CASSPRVGNQPQHF

D gene: -
CDR3 length: 14
clone size: -
J gene: TRBJ2-6
V gene: TRBV2
CDR3 DNA: TGTGCCAGCAAGGGGGTCTCTGGGGCCAACGTCCTGACTTTC
CDR3 protein: CASKGVSGANVLTF

D gene: -
CDR3 length: 12
clone size: -
J gene: TRBJ2-7
V gene: TRBV14
CDR3 DNA: TGTGCCAGCAGCCAATCTCCCTACGAGCAGTACTTC
CDR3 protein: CASSQSPYEQYF

D gene: TRBD1
CDR3 length: 15
clone size: -
J gene: TRBJ1-5
V gene: TRBV2
CDR3 DNA: TGTGCCAGCAGTCGGCCGGGACAGGGCAATCAGCCCCAGCATTTT
CDR3 protein: CASSRPGQGNQPQHF

D gene: -
CDR3 length: 13
clone size: -
J gene: TRBJ2-5
V gene: TRBV6-1
CDR3 DNA: TGTGCCAGCAGCGTACTAGTTCGGGAGACCCAGTACTTC
CDR3 protein: CASSVLVRETQYF

D gene: -
CDR3 length: 16
clone size: -
J gene: TRBJ1-5
V gene: TRBV7-2
CDR3 DNA: TGTGCCAGCAGCTTATCTCCGTCGGGGGGCAGTCAGCCCCAGCATTTT
CDR3 protein: CASSLSPSGGSQPQHF

D gene: TRBD1
CDR3 length: 14
clone size: -
J gene: TRBJ1-2
V gene: TRBV6-1
CDR3 DNA: TGTGCCAGTATTGGGACAGCGCCTAACTATGGCTACACCTTC
CDR3 protein: CASIGTAPNYGYTF

D gene: -
CDR3 length: 16
clone size: -
J gene: TRBJ1-2
V gene: TRBV19
CDR3 DNA: TGTGCCAGTAGTATCGGTAGCGGCACTACTAACTATGGCTACACCTTC
CDR3 protein: CASSIGSGTTNYGYTF

D gene: -
CDR3 length: 12
clone size: -
J gene: TRBJ1-2
V gene: TRBV10-3
CDR3 DNA: TGTGCCATCAGTGGACCCGGGGGAGGCTACACCTTC
CDR3 protein: CAISGPGGGYTF

D gene: -
CDR3 length: 14
clone size: once
J gene: TRBJ1-5
V gene: TRBV9
CDR3 DNA: TGTGCCAGCAGCGTAGGAGGGTTCAATCAGCCCCAGCATTTT
CDR3 protein: CASSVGGFNQPQHF

D gene: TRBD1
CDR3 length: 18
clone size: -
J gene: TRBJ1-4
V gene: TRBV7-6
CDR3 DNA: TGTGCCAGCAGCCCAAGGACAGGGGGGGATGCAACTAATGAAAAACTGTTTTTT
CDR3 protein: CASSPRTGGDATNEKLFF

D gene: -
CDR3 length: 15
clone size: -
J gene: TRBJ1-2
V gene: TRBV5-1
CDR3 DNA: TGCGCCAGCAGCTTGCGGTGGAGGGGGGGTGGTGGCTACACCTTC
CDR3 protein: CASSLRWRGGGGYTF

D gene: TRBD1
CDR3 length: 16
clone size: -
J gene: TRBJ1-5
V gene: TRBV6-1
CDR3 DNA: TGTGCCAGCAGTGAAGGAAGCAGGGGGCTCAATCAGCCCCAGCATTTT
CDR3 protein: CASSEGSRGLNQPQHF

D gene: TRBD2
CDR3 length: 16
clone size: -
J gene: TRBJ2-2
V gene: TRBV19
CDR3 DNA: TGTGCCAGTAGTGGGGCTAGCGGGGGGAATACCGGGGAGCTGTTTTTT
CDR3 protein: CASSGASGGNTGELFF

D gene: TRBD2
CDR3 length: 16
clone size: -
J gene: TRBJ2-7
V gene: TRBV5-1
CDR3 DNA: TGCGCCAGCAGCTGGACTAGCGGGGGCCTCTCCTACGAGCAGTACTTC
CDR3 protein: CASSWTSGGLSYEQYF

D gene: -
CDR3 length: 15
clone size: once
J gene: TRBJ1-2
V gene: TRBV6-6
CDR3 DNA: TGTGCCAGCAGACTAGGGCCCCAGGATAACTATGGCTACACCTTC
CDR3 protein: CASRLGPQDNYGYTF

D gene: -
CDR3 length: 13
clone size: -
J gene: TRBJ2-3
V gene: TRBV7-2
CDR3 DNA: TGTGCCAGCAGCGTCACGGGAAAAGATACGCAGTATTTT
CDR3 protein: CASSVTGKDTQYF

D gene: -
CDR3 length: 13
clone size: -
J gene: TRBJ1-1
V gene: TRBV7-9
CDR3 DNA: TGTGCCAGCAGGGATAGATCGGAGACTGAAGCTTTCTTT
CDR3 protein: CASRDRSETEAFF

D gene: -
CDR3 length: 15
clone size: -
J gene: TRBJ2-3
V gene: TRBV5-1
CDR3 DNA: TGCGCCAGCAGCCGCCGAGGGCAAGGCACAGATACGCAGTATTTT
CDR3 protein: CASSRRGQGTDTQYF

D gene: TRBD1
CDR3 length: 14
clone size: -
J gene: TRBJ1-1
V gene: TRBV19
CDR3 DNA: TGTGCCAGTAGTGCAGGACAGGGAGGCACTGAAGCTTTCTTT
CDR3 protein: CASSAGQGGTEAFF

D gene: TRBD1
CDR3 length: 14
clone size: -
J gene: TRBJ1-1
V gene: TRBV18
CDR3 DNA: TGTGCCAGCTCACCGGCGACAGGGGCCACTGAAGCTTTCTTT
CDR3 protein: CASSPATGATEAFF

D gene: -
CDR3 length: 17
clone size: -
J gene: TRBJ2-1
V gene: TRBV11-3
CDR3 DNA: TGTGCCAGCAGCTCGGGACTGCAAACGAGCTCCTACAATGAGCAGTTCTTC
CDR3 protein: CASSSGLQTSSYNEQFF

D gene: -
CDR3 length: 15
clone size: -
J gene: TRBJ2-5
V gene: TRBV5-4
CDR3 DNA: TGTGCCAGCAGCTCCTCGGCTGGAGGCCAAGAGACCCAGTACTTC
CDR3 protein: CASSSSAGGQETQYF

D gene: -
CDR3 length: 15
clone size: -
J gene: TRBJ2-1
V gene: TRBV5-1
CDR3 DNA: TGCGCCAGCAGCTCCGATGGGGGACATTACAATGAGCAGTTCTTC
CDR3 protein: CASSSDGGHYNEQFF

D gene: -
CDR3 length: 13
clone size: -
J gene: TRBJ2-1
V gene: TRBV7-9
CDR3 DNA: TGTGCCAGCAGCTTGTCCGAGGAGGGTGAGCAGTTCTTC
CDR3 protein: CASSLSEEGEQFF

D gene: -
CDR3 length: 15
clone size: once
J gene: TRBJ2-7
V gene: TRBV6-6
CDR3 DNA: TGTGCCAGCAGAACCGACAGCGAACCCCTCTACGAGCAGTACTTC
CDR3 protein: CASRTDSEPLYEQYF

D gene: -
CDR3 length: 14
clone size: -
J gene: TRBJ1-3
V gene: TRBV2
CDR3 DNA: TGTGCCAGCAGTCGGGACTTATCCGGAAACACCATATATTTT
CDR3 protein: CASSRDLSGNTIYF

D gene: TRBD2
CDR3 length: 15
clone size: -
J gene: TRBJ2-7
V gene: TRBV5-4
CDR3 DNA: TGTGCCAGCAGCGTACCTAGCGGGGGGGCCGGAGAGCAGTACTTC
CDR3 protein: CASSVPSGGAGEQYF

D gene: TRBD1
CDR3 length: 14
clone size: -
J gene: TRBJ1-2
V gene: TRBV10-3
CDR3 DNA: TGTGCCATCAGTGATACAGGGGAAGGCTATGGCTACACCTTC
CDR3 protein: CAISDTGEGYGYTF

D gene: -
CDR3 length: 14
clone size: -
J gene: TRBJ1-6
V gene: TRBV7-9
CDR3 DNA: TGTGCCAGCAGCTTAGAGGGGTTTAATTCACCCCTCCACTTT
CDR3 protein: CASSLEGFNSPLHF

D gene: -
CDR3 length: 17
clone size: -
J gene: TRBJ2-1
V gene: TRBV21-1
CDR3 DNA: TGTGCCAGCAGCACCAAGAAGGACAGGGGGACGTACAATGAGCAGTTCTTC
CDR3 protein: CASSTKKDRGTYNEQFF

D gene: -
CDR3 length: 15
clone size: -
J gene: TRBJ1-6
V gene: TRBV5-4
CDR3 DNA: TGTGCCAGCAGCTTAAGCGGGTCGACCAGATCACCCCTCCACTTT
CDR3 protein: CASSLSGSTRSPLHF

D gene: -
CDR3 length: 15
clone size: -
J gene: TRBJ2-3
V gene: TRBV9
CDR3 DNA: TGTGCCAGCAGCGTGCAGGGTTCTAGCACAGATACGCAGTATTTT
CDR3 protein: CASSVQGSSTDTQYF

D gene: -
CDR3 length: 14
clone size: -
J gene: TRBJ2-2
V gene: TRBV7-9
CDR3 DNA: TGTGCCAGCAGCTTAGGACTGAGTCCCGGGGAGCTGTTTTTT
CDR3 protein: CASSLGLSPGELFF

D gene: TRBD2
CDR3 length: 16
clone size: -
J gene: TRBJ2-3
V gene: TRBV5-4
CDR3 DNA: TGTGCCAGCAGGGCTACGGGGGGAACTAGCACAGATACGCAGTATTTT
CDR3 protein: CASRATGGTSTDTQYF

D gene: TRBD1
CDR3 length: 14
clone size: few
J gene: TRBJ1-1
V gene: TRBV18
CDR3 DNA: TGTGCCACCCACTCGGCAGGGGGGAACACTGAAGCTTTCTTT
CDR3 protein: CATHSAGGNTEAFF

D gene: TRBD1
CDR3 length: 13
clone size: -
J gene: TRBJ2-1
V gene: TRBV5-4
CDR3 DNA: TGTGCCAGCAGCTTCACAGGGGCTAGGGAGCAGTTCTTC
CDR3 protein: CASSFTGAREQFF

D gene: TRBD2
CDR3 length: 15
clone size: -
J gene: TRBJ2-3
V gene: TRBV6-5
CDR3 DNA: TGTGCCAGCAGTTTTTCCGGGGGGGTAGCAGATACGCAGTATTTT
CDR3 protein: CASSFSGGVADTQYF